This TCR beta chain was observed in a study of blood T cell repertoires in COVID-19. Study-level background: Acute and convalescent COVID-19 samples came from the United States, Italy and Spain.

Clones were sequenced by immunoSEQ multiplex PCR, and TCRdb holds only the in-frame ones, with some missing. The data show more than 110,000 clones, over 75% seen once. Cohorts were based on clinical histories the participants reported. Sample: PBMCs or T cells enriched from blood (not recorded which). The clonotype originates from a woman aged 45 to 65 who had recovered from COVID-19.

The CDR3 is CASSSAGTDTYNEQFF. In DNA, the CDR3 is TGTGCCAGCAGTTCCGCCGGGACAGACACCTACAATGAGCAGTTCTTC. V is TRBV28 and J is TRBJ2-1; 7 bases match TRBD1. V was clipped by 4 bases and J by 2 bases; unmatched bases: 8. CDR1 is MDHEN and CDR2 is SYDVKM in the germline V gene. The CDR3 loop spans 16 amino acids.